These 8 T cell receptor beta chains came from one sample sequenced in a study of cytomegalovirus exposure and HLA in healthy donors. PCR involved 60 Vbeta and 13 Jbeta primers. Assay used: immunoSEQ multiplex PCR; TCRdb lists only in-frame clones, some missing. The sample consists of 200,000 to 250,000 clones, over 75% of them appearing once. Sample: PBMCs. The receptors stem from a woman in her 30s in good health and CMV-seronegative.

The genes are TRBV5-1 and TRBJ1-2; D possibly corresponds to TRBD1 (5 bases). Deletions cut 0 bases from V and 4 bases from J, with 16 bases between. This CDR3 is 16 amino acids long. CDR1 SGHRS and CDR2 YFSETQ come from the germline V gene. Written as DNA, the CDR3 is TGCGCCAGCAGCTTGGCCGAATCAGGGCATGGCTATGGCTACACCTTC. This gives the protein CASSLAESGHGYGYTF.

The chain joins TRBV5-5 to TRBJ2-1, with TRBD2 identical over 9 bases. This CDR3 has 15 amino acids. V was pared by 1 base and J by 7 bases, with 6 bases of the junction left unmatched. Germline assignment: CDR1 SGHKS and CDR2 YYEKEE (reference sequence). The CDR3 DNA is TGTGCCAGCAGCTTGCTAGCGGGATTTGATAATGAGCAGTTCTTC. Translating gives CASSLLAGFDNEQFF. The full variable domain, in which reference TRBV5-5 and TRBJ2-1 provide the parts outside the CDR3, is DAGVTQSPTHLIKTRGQQVTLRCSPISGHKSVSWYQQVLGQGPQFIFQYYEKEERGRGNFPDRFSARQFPNYSSELNVNALLLGDSALYLCASSLLAGFDNEQFFGPGTRLTVL.

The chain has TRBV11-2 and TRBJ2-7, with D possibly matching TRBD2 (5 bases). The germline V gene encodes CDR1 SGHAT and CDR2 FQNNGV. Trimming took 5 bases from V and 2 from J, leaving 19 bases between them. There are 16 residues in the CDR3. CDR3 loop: CASSPIRGFGPYEQYF. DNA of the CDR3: TGTGCCAGCAGCCCGATACGGGGATTTGGGCCCTACGAGCAGTACTTC.

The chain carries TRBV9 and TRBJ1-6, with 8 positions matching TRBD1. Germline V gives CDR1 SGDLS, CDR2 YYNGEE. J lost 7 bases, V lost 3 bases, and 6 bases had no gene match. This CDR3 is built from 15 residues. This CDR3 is CASSGQGRPNSPLHF. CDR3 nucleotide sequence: TGTGCCAGCAGCGGACAGGGGCGCCCGAATTCACCCCTCCACTTT.

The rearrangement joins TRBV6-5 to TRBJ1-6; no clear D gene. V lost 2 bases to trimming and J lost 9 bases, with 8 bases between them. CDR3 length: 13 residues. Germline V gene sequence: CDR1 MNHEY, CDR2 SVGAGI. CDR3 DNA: TGTGCCAGCAGTTACGAGCCGGGTTCACCCCTCCACTTT. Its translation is CASSYEPGSPLHF.

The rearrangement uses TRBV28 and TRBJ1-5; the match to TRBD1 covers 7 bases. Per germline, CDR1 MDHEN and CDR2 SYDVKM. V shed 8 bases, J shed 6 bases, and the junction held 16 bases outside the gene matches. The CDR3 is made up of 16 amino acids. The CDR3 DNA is TGTGCCAGCGAACCTACGCCGGCAGGGGGTCTTCAGCCCCAGCATTTT. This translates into CASEPTPAGGLQPQHF.

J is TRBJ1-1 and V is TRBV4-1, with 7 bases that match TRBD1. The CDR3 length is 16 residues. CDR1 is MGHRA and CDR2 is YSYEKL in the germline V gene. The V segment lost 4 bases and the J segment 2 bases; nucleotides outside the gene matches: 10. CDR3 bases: TGCGCCAGCAGCCTTTATGGGGGACAGACCAACACTGAAGCTTTCTTT. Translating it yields CASSLYGGQTNTEAFF.

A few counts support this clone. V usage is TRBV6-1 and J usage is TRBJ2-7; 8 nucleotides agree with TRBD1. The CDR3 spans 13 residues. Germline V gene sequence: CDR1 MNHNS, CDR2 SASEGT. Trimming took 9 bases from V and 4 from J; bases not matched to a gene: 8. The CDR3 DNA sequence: TGTGCCAGTCGGACAGGGAGAAAGTACGAGCAGTACTTC. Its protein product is CASRTGRKYEQYF.